The source of this T cell receptor (beta chain) is a study of Ad26.COV2.S vaccination and SARS-CoV-2 variants. Turning to the study itself: The COV1001 Ad26.COV2.S trial arm included the donor. Intramuscular Ad26.COV2.S doses were given once or twice, 56 days apart.

This clone was observed a single time. What it binds is unknown. Regarding treatment: around 19 received Ad26.COV2.S at low or high dose, single or two shots; 5 received placebo; per-sample allocation not given. Day 63 after the first injection of vaccine or placebo was the sampling time. Study-wide findings and caveats: Using TCR breadth and depth analyses may have led to underestimated total T cell responses.

Sequencing used immunoSEQ multiplex PCR; TCRdb keeps in-frame clones, though not all of them. The sample carries 350,000 to 400,000 clones, about nine tenths recorded once. Germline loops: CDR1 KGHSH, CDR2 LQKENI. V gave up 1 base and J gave up 8 bases, with 11 bases separating them. The CDR3 covers 13 residues. Sequences were derived from peripheral blood, sampled in a trial of Ad26.COV2.S vaccine versus placebo. This sequence was found in a person between 18 and 65 years old who received the Ad26.COV2.S COVID-19 vaccine or a placebo. J is TRBJ1-2 and V is TRBV18; D gene ambiguous. DNA for the CDR3: TGTGCCAGCTCACCACGGCTGTCGGAGGGCTACACCTTC. It translates to CASSPRLSEGYTF.